This TCR beta chain stems from a study of post-analysis software for immune sequencing data. CDR1 is SGHAT, CDR2 FQNNGV, per germline. The V end was cut by 1 base, the J end by 3 bases, with 13 bases between. The CDR3 is 15 amino acids. General study findings and limits: When patients were compared with controls, 5 or 6 TRBV segments were more frequent, TRBV5-6, TRBV5-1 and TRBV20-1 among them.

This clonotype showed up just a few times. Its antigen is undetermined. Tagging with unique molecular identifiers was a feature of the TCR beta cDNA libraries. From the PCR reads, TCRdb called clonotypes with MiXCR, one entry per CDR3 protein. The data contain more than 500,000 distinct CDR3 sequences, approximately 34% of them seen just once; the ten biggest clones take up less than 6%. The chain couples TRBV11-2 to TRBJ2-7; no reliable D call. Source material: blood. The sequence came from a girl aged 2-17 years with multiple sclerosis. This CDR3 is CASSLAFKRSYEQYF. For the CDR3, the DNA is TGTGCCAGCAGCTTAGCGTTCAAGAGGAGCTACGAGCAGTACTTC.